This TCR beta chain comes out of a study of shared clonotypes between healthy human individuals. Study in general: Contributing individuals were a couple of females and three males aged 18 to 49. Overall study results and limits: For sorted subsets, rarefaction showed incomplete sequencing despite large depth. Compared with memory subsets, naive subsets generally had larger estimated richness.

This clone was seen only once. Antigen: not known. The naive CD8 fraction comprised CD45RO-negative cells positively selected for CCR7 and excluded terminally differentiated effector memory CD45RA+ cells. Each sample came from a Caucasian adult donor living in Nashville, Tennessee. Sequenced by immunoSEQ multiplex PCR; TCRdb stores in-frame clones only, minus some. Here the sample spans 550,000 to 750,000 clones, 92% being singletons. Sequenced input: naive CD8+ T cells sorted from blood. This clonotype was obtained from a young man in good health.

CDR3 in amino acids: CASSLATSPSTDTQYF. Written as DNA, the CDR3 is TGTGCCAGCAGCTTAGCGACTAGCCCTAGCACAGATACGCAGTATTTT. This chain joins TRBV11-2 and TRBJ2-3, with 7 bases matching TRBD2. The V gene end was trimmed by 1 base and the J gene end by 0 bases; junction bases not matched to a gene: 4. CDR1 SGHAT and CDR2 FQNNGV come from the germline V gene. This CDR3 region has 16 residues.